The 21 T cell receptor beta chains reported below all come from one sample, sequenced in a study of shared clonotypes between healthy human individuals. This table comes from immunoSEQ multiplex PCR, and its TCRdb copy is limited to in-frame clones, with some not included. The repertoire holds 1,500,000 or so clones, with approximately 98.5% as singletons. The specimen was naive CD4+ T cells sorted from blood. Described subset: CD45RA+ positively selected. These receptors were obtained from a man younger than 40 in good health.

The chain employs TRBV7-2 and TRBJ2-5, with 8 bases matching TRBD2. CDR1 SGHTA and CDR2 FQGNSA come from the germline V gene. Trimming cost V 5 bases and J 4 bases; bases outside gene matches: 9. The CDR3 is 15 amino acids. CDR3 region: CASSIGTSSGETQYF. CDR3 DNA: TGTGCCAGCAGCATCGGGACTAGTTCTGGAGAGACCCAGTACTTC.

V usage is TRBV4-1 and J usage is TRBJ2-4; 9 nucleotides agree with TRBD1. This CDR3 region has 17 residues. V trimming: 1 base; J trimming: 1 base; junction bases outside the gene matches: 5. Per the germline V gene, CDR1 is MGHRA and CDR2 is YSYEKL. CDR3 in amino acids: CASSQVGTGTAKNIQYF. DNA of the CDR3: TGCGCCAGCAGCCAAGTAGGGACAGGGACTGCCAAAAACATTCAGTACTTC.

The chain employs TRBV7-8 and TRBJ2-1; 11 nucleotides match TRBD2. V trimming: 2 bases; J trimming: 8 bases; junction bases outside the gene matches: 14. In germline, CDR1 is SGHVS, CDR2 FQNEAQ. The CDR3 is 18 residues long. CDR3 residues: CASSLRILAGVNGDEQFF. The CDR3 DNA reads as TGTGCCAGCAGCTTAAGGATACTAGCGGGAGTGAATGGCGATGAGCAGTTCTTC. The variable domain in full, with the rest retrieved from reference TRBV7-8 and TRBJ2-1, is GAGVSQSPRYKVAKRGQDVALRCDPISGHVSLFWYQQALGQGPEFLTYFQNEAQLDKSGLPSDRFFAERPEGSVSTLKIQRTQQEDSAVYLCASSLRILAGVNGDEQFFGPGTRLTVL.

This rearrangement joins TRBV11-2 to TRBJ2-1, with TRBD2 matching over 7 bases. Germline CDR1 SGHAT, CDR2 FQNNGV. The CDR3 loop spans 14 amino acids. V lost 8 bases and J lost 9; bases outside the gene matches: 13. This chain's CDR3 is CASVRKGGPVEQFF. The CDR3 region has the DNA TGTGCCAGCGTCCGGAAGGGAGGGCCAGTTGAGCAGTTCTTC.

V is TRBV28 and J is TRBJ1-3, with D unresolved. CDR1 and CDR2 (germline): MDHEN, SYDVKM. The CDR3 is 16 amino acids. Trimming shortened V by 2 bases and J by 6 bases, and 17 bases separated the two germline ends. The CDR3 region is CASSLLEVREPNTIYF. CDR3 nucleotide sequence: TGTGCCAGCAGTTTACTTGAAGTGCGGGAACCAAACACCATATATTTT.

DNA of the CDR3: TGTGCCAGCCGGGGGATGGGCGAGCAGTACTTC. The encoded protein is CASRGMGEQYF. The chain joins TRBV28 to TRBJ2-7, with D perhaps TRBD2 (6 bases). In germline, CDR1 is MDHEN, CDR2 SYDVKM. V lost 8 bases, J lost 6 bases, and 11 bases lay in between. The CDR3 contains 11 residues.

The genes are TRBV5-1 and TRBJ2-5; weak D call: TRBD2 (6 bases). Trimming removed 4 bases from V and 8 bases from J, with 24 bases in between. The CDR3 has 16 residues. Germline CDR1 reads SGHRS; CDR2 reads YFSETQ. CDR3 region: CASSMGRRDERETQYF. The CDR3 DNA follows: TGCGCCAGCAGCATGGGACGGAGGGATGAAAGAGAAACCCAGTACTTC.

V gene TRBV29-1 combines with J gene TRBJ1-1; D ambiguous. The CDR3 is 13 residues long. Germline lookup yields CDR1 SQVTM and CDR2 ANQGSEA. With 4 bases removed from V and 2 bases from J, the gap between germline ends came to 11 bases. CDR3 DNA sequence: TGCAGCGTTGTCCTGATCTTTAACACTGAAGCTTTCTTT. Residues: CSVVLIFNTEAFF. Full variable domain (remainder filled in from reference TRBV29-1 and TRBJ1-1): SAVISQKPSRDICQRGTSLTIQCQVDSQVTMMFWYRQQPGQSLTLIATANQGSEATYESGFVIDKFPISRPNLTFSTLTVSNMSPEDSSIYLCSVVLIFNTEAFFGQGTRLTVV.

This rearrangement joins TRBV6-5 to TRBJ1-2, with D unclear. Germline loops: CDR1 MNHEY, CDR2 SVGAGI. Trimming left V 2 bases short and J 1 base short, with 8 bases between. This CDR3 region has 14 residues. This CDR3 is CASSYIPNNYGYTF. The CDR3 region has the DNA TGTGCCAGCAGTTACATCCCTAATAACTATGGCTACACCTTC.

This clone was detected only once. This chain links TRBV7-9 with TRBJ1-1, with unresolved D. Per germline, CDR1 SEHNR and CDR2 FQNEAQ (reference sequence). V lost 6 bases and J 1 base, leaving 21 bases between the germline ends. The CDR3 covers 17 residues. The CDR3 DNA reads as TGTGCCAGCAGTTATAGGCCCCGGCGAATCGGGAACACTGAAGCTTTCTTT. Protein product: CASSYRPRRIGNTEAFF.

V usage is TRBV28 and J usage is TRBJ2-2, with 9 positions matching TRBD2. This CDR3 comprises 16 residues. Trimming removed 3 bases from V and 2 bases from J; junction bases left unmatched: 4. From germline, CDR1 is MDHEN and CDR2 SYDVKM. The CDR3 DNA reads as TGTGCCAGCAGTTTGGGGACTAGCAGAAACACCGGGGAGCTGTTTTTT. Translating it yields CASSLGTSRNTGELFF.

The chain combines TRBV9 with TRBJ2-2; unclear D gene. V was pared by 6 bases and J by 2 bases, with 8 bases between. Germline CDR1 reads SGDLS; CDR2 reads YYNGEE. This CDR3 spans 13 amino acids. The CDR3 nucleotides read TGTGCCAGCACGAGTACCAACACCGGGGAGCTGTTTTTT. Translation: CASTSTNTGELFF. Filled out from reference TRBV9 and TRBJ2-2, the complete variable domain reads DSGVTQTPKHLITATGQRVTLRCSPRSGDLSVYWYQQSLDQGLQFLIQYYNGEERAKGNILERFSAQQFPDLHSELNLSSLELGDSALYFCASTSTNTGELFFGEGSRLTVL.

The chain links TRBV5-1 to TRBJ2-5; no clear D. Germline V gene sequence: CDR1 SGHRS, CDR2 YFSETQ. This CDR3 has 12 amino acids. V was trimmed by 4 bases and J by 4 bases, leaving 8 bases between them. The CDR3 DNA is TGCGCCAGCAGCGCCCCCGGAGAGACCCAGTACTTC. It codes for CASSAPGETQYF.

A remark on this clone: Its ends do not fully match the called genes, so a read error is possible. The rearrangement uses TRBV7-7 and TRBJ2-1; TRBD1 matches at 10 bases. Germline V gene sequence: CDR1 SSHAT, CDR2 FNYEAQ (reference sequence). There are 14 residues in the CDR3. The CDR3: CASSRGTGDNEQFF. CDR3 DNA sequence: TGTGCTAGCAGCCGCGGGACAGGGGACAATGAGCAGTTCTTC.

This rearrangement joins TRBV5-5 to TRBJ2-3; 11 nucleotides align to TRBD2. V shed 3 bases, J shed 7 bases, and the junction held 10 bases outside the gene matches. The CDR3 is 16 amino acids. Germline CDR1 is SGHKS and CDR2 is YYEKEE (reference sequence). The CDR3 bases are TGTGCCAGCAGCTGGGCGGAGACTAGCGGGATTTATACGCAGTATTTT. Translated: CASSWAETSGIYTQYF.

This chain uses TRBV20-1 with TRBJ1-4; D is unresolved. Trimming took off 5 bases at V and 11 bases at J, with 12 bases between the two ends. The length of the CDR3 is 11 residues. CDR1 DFQATT and CDR2 SNEGSKA come from the germline V gene (reference sequence). CDR3 in DNA: TGCAGTGCTCCCGACGGATGGAAACTGTTTTTT. It encodes CSAPDGWKLFF.

The chain links TRBV7-9 to TRBJ2-3; unclear D gene. Germline V gives CDR1 SEHNR, CDR2 FQNEAQ (reference sequence). Trimming removed 5 bases at V and 2 bases at J, with 8 bases between. This CDR3 region has 13 residues. CDR3 nucleotides: TGTGCCAGCAGCATAGACACCACAGATACGCAGTATTTT. Protein: CASSIDTTDTQYF.

This chain joins TRBV7-2 and TRBJ2-1, with D possibly TRBD1 on 6 matching bases. The CDR3 is 16 amino acids. The V end was cut by 4 bases, the J end by 7 bases, with 20 bases between. Germline V gene sequence: CDR1 SGHTA, CDR2 FQGNSA. Written as DNA, the CDR3 is TGTGCCAGCAGCTGGGCGGGCACGCCTACAGGGAATGAGCAGTTCTTC. As protein: CASSWAGTPTGNEQFF.

The V gene is TRBV7-6, the J gene TRBJ1-4; possible D gene TRBD1, 5 bases. The CDR3 has 16 amino acids. V dropped 1 base and J dropped 8 bases, with 17 bases sitting between them. Germline CDR1 and CDR2: SGHVS and FNYEAQ. CDR3 amino acids: CASSLGQLGGGEKLFF. CDR3 sequence (DNA): TGTGCCAGCAGCTTAGGACAGCTAGGAGGTGGCGAAAAACTGTTTTTT.

This chain joins TRBV7-9 and TRBJ1-5; 8 positions agree with TRBD1. V shed 5 bases and J 1 base; nucleotides not matched to a gene: 10. The germline CDR1 and CDR2 sequences are SEHNR and FQNEAQ (reference sequence). This CDR3 is built from 17 residues. The CDR3 here is CASSLSTGTGSNQPQHF. As DNA, the CDR3 is TGTGCCAGCAGCCTGAGCACCGGGACAGGAAGCAATCAGCCCCAGCATTTT.

About this clone: Compared with germline, one end of the junction differs, possibly owing to a read error. This chain joins TRBV18 and TRBJ2-7, with TRBD2 identical over 9 bases. Germline-derived CDR1 and CDR2 are KGHSH and LQKENI. CDR3 length: 15 residues. The CDR3 DNA is TGTGCCAGCTCACCTAGCGGGAGAATCTCCCACGAGCAGTACTTC. It specifies CASSPSGRISHEQYF. Full variable domain (missing parts from reference TRBV18 and TRBJ2-7): NAGVMQNPRHLVRRRGQEARLRCSPMKGHSHVYWYRQLPEEGLKFMVYLQKENIIDESGMPKERFSAEFPKEGPSILRIQQVVRGDSAAYFCASSPSGRISHEQYFGPGTRLTVT.